This T cell receptor (beta chain) was observed in a study of identical twins. Study results and caveats: Model-predicted out-of-frame TCR alpha sharing fell below observed values in monozygotic twins.

TCRdb reprocessed the 5' RACE reads with MiXCR, giving one entry per CDR3 protein. The sample consists of approximately 890,000 distinct CDR3 sequences, approximately 13% of them appearing once. Everyone who gave samples was a healthy Caucasian. J was trimmed by 2 bases and V by 0 bases; bases with no gene match: 4. This CDR3 has 16 amino acids. From germline, CDR1 is SGDLS and CDR2 YYNGEE. This clonotype was found a few times. The antigen is not known. This sample also appeared in a second study, on yellow fever vaccine responses in identical twins. That paper notes: Reportedly, twins showed a vaccine T cell response that looked partly convergent and partly personalized.

V usage is TRBV9 and J usage is TRBJ2-5; 10 bases are a match to TRBD2. This clonotype originated in a woman aged 18-30 years in good health. The sequenced sample consisted of PBMCs. The CDR3 is CASSVGSGRAQETQYF. CDR3 bases: TGTGCCAGCAGCGTAGGGAGCGGGAGGGCGCAAGAGACCCAGTACTTC.